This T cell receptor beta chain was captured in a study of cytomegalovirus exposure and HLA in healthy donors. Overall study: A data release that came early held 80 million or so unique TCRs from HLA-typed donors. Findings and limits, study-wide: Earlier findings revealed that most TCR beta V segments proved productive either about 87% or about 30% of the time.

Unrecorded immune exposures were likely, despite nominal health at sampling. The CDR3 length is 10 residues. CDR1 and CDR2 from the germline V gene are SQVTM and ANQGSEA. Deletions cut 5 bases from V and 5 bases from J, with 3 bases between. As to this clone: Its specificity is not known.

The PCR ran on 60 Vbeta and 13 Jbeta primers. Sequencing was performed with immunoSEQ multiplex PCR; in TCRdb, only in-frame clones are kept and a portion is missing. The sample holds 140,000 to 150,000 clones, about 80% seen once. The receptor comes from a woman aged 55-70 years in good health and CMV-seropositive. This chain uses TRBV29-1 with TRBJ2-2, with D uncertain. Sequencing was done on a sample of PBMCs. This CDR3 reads CSVLTGELFF. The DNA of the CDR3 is TGCAGCGTTCTGACCGGGGAGCTGTTTTTT.